This TCR beta chain emerged from a study of early T cells in non-severe SARS-CoV-2 infection. About the research overall: Alpha and beta chains were unpaired, from unsorted whole-blood bulk RNA.

Unique molecular identifier tags were affixed to discrete cDNA molecules. TCRdb analysed the 5' RACE reads with MiXCR anew, one entry per CDR3 protein. The data contain some 33,000 distinct CDR3 sequences, approximately 5.3% of them singletons. This clonotype was detected many times. The specimen was whole blood. The receptor's source is an adult who was a healthcare worker with PCR-confirmed SARS-CoV-2 infection or an uninfected control (not recorded which).

CDR3 nucleotides: TGTGCCAGCAGCCAAGGTTCCCGGGAGCGCTTAGCCTACGAGCAGTACTTC. It translates to CASSQGSRERLAYEQYF. The chain has TRBV14 and TRBJ2-7, with D tentatively TRBD2 (6 bases). The CDR3 is 17 residues long. Germline values: CDR1 SGHDN, CDR2 FVKESK. The V and J ends lost 1 base and 2 bases respectively, with 18 bases between them.